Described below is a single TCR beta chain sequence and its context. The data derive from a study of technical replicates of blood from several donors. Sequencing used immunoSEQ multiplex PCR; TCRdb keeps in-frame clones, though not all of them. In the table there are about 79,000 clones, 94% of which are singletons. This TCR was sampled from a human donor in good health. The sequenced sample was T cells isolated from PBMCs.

The CDR3 nucleotides are TGTGCCAGCAGCTCCACCCCCCGGGGGACAGCCTGGTACGAGCAGTACTTC. Amino acids: CASSSTPRGTAWYEQYF. The chain is built from TRBV7-9 and TRBJ2-7, with a tentative D call TRBD1 (7 bases). The germline gives CDR1 SEHNR, CDR2 FQNEAQ (reference sequence). V lost 4 bases, J lost 4 bases, and 23 bases lay in between. This CDR3 is 17 amino acids long.